These T cell receptor beta chains were read from a single sample in a study of blood T cell repertoires in COVID-19. Sequencing used immunoSEQ multiplex PCR; TCRdb keeps in-frame clones, though not all of them. The data hold some 200,000 clones, with approximately 84% observed a single time. Sequencing was performed on PBMCs or T cells enriched from blood (not recorded which). The receptors derive from a man aged 40-49 years who had recovered from COVID-19. The conserved cysteine and the conserved F or W are not part of the CDR3 here. A clone size is listed for some rows: how often the clone was seen (once, few, many), or a class if it is expanded.

-	11	TRBJ1-4	TRBV30	AWMGLSEEKLF
few	13	TRBJ1-1	TRBV27	ASSLWGTGNTEAF
-	13	TRBJ1-4	TRBV30	AWSVQRTVNEKLF
few	13	TRBJ2-1	TRBV28	ASLSRISGYNEQF
-	14	TRBJ1-6	TRBV5-1	ASSLAPTGLGSPLH
-	11	TRBJ2-3	TRBV7-9	ASHPGGTDTQY
-	14	TRBJ2-7	TRBV27	ASSLSPLTGSYEQY
-	12	TRBJ1-2	TRBV5-5	ASSRSLLDYGYT
-	15	TRBJ2-2	TRBV5-8	ASSLPGFKANTGELF
-	9	TRBJ2-5	TRBV20-1	SADERETQY
-	11	TRBJ1-2	TRBV6-5	ASIARTGDGYT
-	13	TRBJ2-2	TRBV18	ASSLEGARTGELF
-	14	TRBJ2-4	TRBV3-1/TRBV3-2	ASSQAGTGRGNIQY
-	9	TRBJ2-7	TRBV27	ASKGVYEQY
-	13	TRBJ1-5	TRBV19	ASSVGQISNQPQH
-	12	TRBJ1-6	TRBV6-5	ASTTGTHNSPLH
-	13	TRBJ1-1	TRBV6-5	ASSLQGGLNTEAF
few	12	TRBJ1-1	TRBV3-1/TRBV3-2	ASSQEPGSKGAF
-	16	TRBJ1-1	TRBV1	TSSQDSSPAEEISEAF
-	13	TRBJ2-2	TRBV6-1	ASSEGLEGAGELF
-	11	TRBJ1-5	TRBV19	ASRVQGSQPQH